Listed below are T cell receptor beta chains from one sample, sequenced in a study of cytomegalovirus exposure and HLA in healthy donors. Libraries were prepared by immunoSEQ multiplex PCR; TCRdb keeps only in-frame clonotypes and omits some of them. This sample has 100,000 to 150,000 clones, with 60% to 80% found just once. Sequencing was done on a sample of PBMCs. The receptors here all came from a male donor in good health and CMV-seronegative. Each CDR3 is given with its conserved first and last residue. The D gene is left open where the match is weak. Size is omitted from some rows. Given values are once, few, many or a class for expanded clones.

d_call	j_call	clone_size	v_call	cdr3_aa	cdr3_nt
TRBD1	TRBJ1-2	.	TRBV28	CASSFPGQGARGYTF	TGTGCCAGCAGTTTTCCGGGACAGGGGGCGCGAGGCTACACCTTC
TRBD2	TRBJ2-3	.	TRBV18	CASSILERGAGTDTQYF	TGTGCCAGCTCCATCCTGGAGCGGGGTGCAGGGACAGATACGCAGTATTTT
.	TRBJ2-7	.	TRBV7-2	CASSLGDNYEQYF	TGTGCCAGCAGCTTAGGGGACAACTACGAGCAGTACTTC
TRBD2	TRBJ2-7	few	TRBV5-1	CASSLVLAGRYEQYF	TGCGCCAGCAGCTTGGTACTAGCGGGGAGGTACGAGCAGTACTTC
TRBD1	TRBJ2-3	.	TRBV6-1	CASSVSGTGVLFADTQYF	TGTGCCAGCAGTGTCTCGGGGACAGGGGTTCTGTTTGCCGATACGCAGTATTTT
TRBD2	TRBJ2-5	.	TRBV5-1	CASSLGSGSREETQYF	TGCGCCAGCAGCTTAGGTAGCGGGAGTCGGGAAGAGACCCAGTACTTC
TRBD1	TRBJ1-1	once	TRBV6-5	CASSYPTGGRTEAFF	TGTGCCAGCAGTTACCCGACAGGGGGAAGGACTGAAGCTTTCTTT
.	TRBJ1-1	.	TRBV10-1	CASSPPSERRAEAFF	TGCGCCAGCAGCCCCCCGAGTGAGCGCCGGGCTGAAGCTTTCTTT
TRBD1	TRBJ1-5	.	TRBV27	CASSLAGTGLNQPQHF	TGTGCCAGCAGTTTAGCCGGGACAGGCCTCAATCAGCCCCAGCATTTT
TRBD1	TRBJ2-2	.	TRBV5-1	CASGHGDRKAGELFF	TGCGCCAGCGGACATGGGGACAGGAAGGCCGGGGAGCTGTTTTTT
.	TRBJ1-4	once	TRBV5-8	CASSFQGIELFF	TGTGCCAGCAGCTTCCAGGGGATAGAACTGTTTTTT
TRBD1	TRBJ1-2	.	TRBV7-9	CASSLGQGHNYGYTF	TGTGCCAGCAGCCTCGGACAGGGACACAACTATGGCTACACCTTC
TRBD1	TRBJ1-3	.	TRBV5-8	CASSFSYRGNTIYF	TGTGCCAGCAGCTTCTCCTACAGGGGGAACACCATATATTTT
TRBD2	TRBJ2-3	.	TRBV5-4	CASSLGLAGGRADTQYF	TGTGCCAGCAGCTTGGGACTAGCGGGGGGGCGCGCAGATACGCAGTATTTT
.	TRBJ2-7	.	TRBV7-8	CASSLGVRVTEQYF	TGTGCCAGCAGCTTAGGGGTCAGGGTTACCGAGCAGTACTTC
.	TRBJ2-7	.	TRBV30	CACPKEEALLEQYF	TGTGCCTGTCCCAAGGAGGAGGCCCTGCTCGAGCAGTACTTC
.	TRBJ1-3	.	TRBV7-8	CASSKRGTIYF	TGTGCCAGCAGCAAAAGGGGCACCATATATTTT
TRBD1	TRBJ1-2	.	TRBV29-1	CSVASTGEAGGYTF	TGCAGCGTGGCTAGTACAGGGGAGGCTGGTGGCTACACCTTC
.	TRBJ1-5	.	TRBV11-2	CASSLEGGSGNQPQHF	TGTGCCAGCAGCCTCGAGGGAGGGTCCGGCAATCAGCCCCAGCATTTT
TRBD1	TRBJ1-2	.	TRBV6-5	CASSYTGGFGYTF	TGTGCCAGCAGTTACACAGGGGGCTTTGGCTACACCTTC
.	TRBJ1-3	.	TRBV4-2	CASSQEKTGLSSGNTIYF	TGTGCCAGCAGCCAAGAAAAGACGGGACTGAGCTCTGGAAACACCATATATTTT
TRBD2	TRBJ2-7	once	TRBV2	CASAGLAGGRYEQYF	TGTGCCAGTGCGGGACTAGCGGGAGGCAGGTACGAGCAGTACTTC
.	TRBJ1-2	.	TRBV28	CASSLMGGHTNYGYTF	TGTGCCAGCAGTTTAATGGGGGGTCATACTAACTATGGCTACACCTTC
TRBD2	TRBJ2-7	.	TRBV7-8	CASSLGGGRANSYEQYF	TGTGCCAGCAGCTTAGGGGGGGGACGGGCGAACTCCTACGAGCAGTACTTC
TRBD1	TRBJ2-3	.	TRBV15	CATGDRDLGDTQYF	TGTGCCACCGGGGACAGGGATTTGGGAGATACGCAGTATTTT
.	TRBJ1-5	few	TRBV28	CASSLTGIQPQHF	TGTGCCAGCAGCCTAACAGGGATCCAGCCCCAGCATTTT
TRBD1	TRBJ1-5	.	TRBV28	CASSPPTGRQPQHF	TGTGCCAGCAGTCCCCCGACAGGGCGTCAGCCCCAGCATTTT
.	TRBJ1-1	.	TRBV30	CAWSIGGNTEAFF	TGTGCCTGGAGTATAGGGGGGAACACTGAAGCTTTCTTT
TRBD2	TRBJ2-1	.	TRBV5-5	CASSLTPGLALNEQFF	TGTGCCAGCAGCTTGACCCCCGGACTAGCGTTAAATGAGCAGTTCTTC
.	TRBJ1-4	.	TRBV18	CASSPLIGQPNEKLFF	TGTGCCAGCTCACCACTTATCGGACAGCCTAATGAAAAACTGTTTTTT
TRBD2	TRBJ2-7	.	TRBV14	CASSLRGGASEQYF	TGTGCCAGCAGCCTTCGGGGGGGGGCAAGCGAGCAGTACTTC
.	TRBJ2-2	.	TRBV30	CAWSLPGGGTGELFF	TGTGCCTGGAGTTTGCCAGGGGGAGGTACCGGGGAGCTGTTTTTT
TRBD2	TRBJ2-5	.	TRBV7-2	CASSPQTSGGARGHHF	TGTGCCAGCAGCCCACAGACTAGCGGGGGGGCCCGGGGACATCACTTC
.	TRBJ2-5	.	TRBV7-9	CASSLGSVQETQYF	TGTGCCAGCAGCTTGGGGAGTGTCCAAGAGACCCAGTACTTC
TRBD1	TRBJ1-5	.	TRBV30	CAGQGQGSNQPQHF	TGTGCCGGCCAAGGACAGGGGAGCAATCAGCCCCAGCATTTT
TRBD2	TRBJ2-1	.	TRBV4-1	CASSPTSGSYNEQFF	TGCGCCAGCAGCCCTACTAGCGGCTCCTACAATGAGCAGTTCTTC
TRBD2	TRBJ2-1	.	TRBV28	CASEETLAASSYNEQFF	TGTGCCAGCGAGGAGACACTAGCGGCGAGCTCCTACAATGAGCAGTTCTTC
.	TRBJ2-3	.	TRBV15	CATSISLTDTQYF	TGTGCCACCAGCATATCACTAACAGATACGCAGTATTTT
TRBD1	TRBJ2-7	.	TRBV10-3	CAISAAKATGVFYEQYF	TGTGCCATCAGTGCGGCCAAGGCGACAGGGGTATTCTACGAGCAGTACTTC
TRBD2	TRBJ2-1	.	TRBV5-1	CASSLGRGGTGEQFF	TGCGCCAGCAGCTTGGGGCGGGGGGGTACCGGGGAGCAGTTCTTC
.	TRBJ1-2	.	TRBV19	CASSIREDYGYTF	TGTGCCAGTAGTATCAGGGAGGACTATGGCTACACCTTC
.	TRBJ2-5	.	TRBV7-6	CASSLVPGETQYF	TGTGCCAGCAGCTTAGTGCCAGGGGAGACCCAGTACTTC
.	TRBJ1-4	few	TRBV25-1	CASSGDGGSEKLFF	TGTGCCAGCAGTGGAGACGGCGGCTCGGAAAAACTGTTTTTT
TRBD1	TRBJ2-3	.	TRBV7-2	CASSGQGARTDTQYF	TGTGCCAGCAGTGGTCAGGGGGCGCGCACAGATACGCAGTATTTT
TRBD1	TRBJ1-2	.	TRBV6-6	CASSYSGQTYGYTF	TGTGCCAGCAGTTACTCGGGACAGACATATGGCTACACCTTC
TRBD1	TRBJ1-1	few	TRBV28	CASSSGQKNTEAFF	TGTGCCAGCAGTTCGGGACAGAAAAACACTGAAGCTTTCTTT
TRBD1	TRBJ2-1	.	TRBV18	CASSKDRVEDLGEQFF	TGTGCCAGCTCTAAGGACAGGGTCGAAGATTTAGGTGAGCAGTTCTTC
.	TRBJ1-2	once	TRBV2	CAGVRGESGYTF	TGTGCCGGAGTAAGGGGCGAGAGTGGCTACACCTTC